What follows describes a single TCR beta chain. TCRdb keeps only in-frame clones here, not all; method: immunoSEQ multiplex PCR. The sample holds approximately 2,000 clones, roughly 90% seen once. The record originates from a study of hypomethylating agent response in myelodysplastic syndrome. The starting material was bone marrow, obtained before or after starting hypomethylating agent treatment for myelodysplastic syndrome (not recorded which). The TCR comes from a human donor with myelodysplastic syndrome.

The CDR3 nucleotides read TGTGCCAGCAGCCGGAACGACAGGGTCGACTACAATGAGCAGTTCTTC. This translates into CASSRNDRVDYNEQFF. This sequence joins TRBV5-6 and TRBJ2-1; TRBD1 agrees at 7 bases. The length of the CDR3 is 16 residues. The trim removed 4 bases at V and 3 bases at J, leaving 10 bases unmatched. CDR1 and CDR2 from the germline V gene are SGHDT and YYEEEE.